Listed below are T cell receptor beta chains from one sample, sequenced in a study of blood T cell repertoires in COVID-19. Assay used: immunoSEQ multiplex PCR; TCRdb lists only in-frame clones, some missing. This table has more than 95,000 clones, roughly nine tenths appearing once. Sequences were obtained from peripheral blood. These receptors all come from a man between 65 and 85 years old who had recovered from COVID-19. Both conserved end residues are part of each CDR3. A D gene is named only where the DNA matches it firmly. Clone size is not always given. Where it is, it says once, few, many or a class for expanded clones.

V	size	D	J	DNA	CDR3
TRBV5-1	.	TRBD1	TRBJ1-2	TGCGCCAGCAGCTCAACAGGGGACTATGGCTACACCTTC	CASSSTGDYGYTF
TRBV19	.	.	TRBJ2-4	TGTGCCAGTAGTGTTTTTCAGGGGATGGCCAAAAACATTCAGTACTTC	CASSVFQGMAKNIQYF
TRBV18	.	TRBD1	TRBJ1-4	TGTGCCAGCTCAAGGGCAGGGGGTGAAAAACTGTTTTTT	CASSRAGGEKLFF
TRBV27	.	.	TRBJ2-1	TGTGCCAGCAGTTTTCGGGCCCTTAGAGGGGGGGGAGTTTATCACAATGAGCAGTTCTTC	CASSFRALRGGGVYHNEQFF
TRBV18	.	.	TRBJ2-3	TGTGCCAGCTCACCACCGGGACTCGCGGGCACAGATACGCAGTATTTT	CASSPPGLAGTDTQYF
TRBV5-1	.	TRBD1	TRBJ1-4	TGCGCCAGCAGCAGGACAGGGAACGATGAAAAACTGTTTTTT	CASSRTGNDEKLFF
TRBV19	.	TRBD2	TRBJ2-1	TGTGCCAGTAGTATAGCCAGTAGCGGGGCCACCCCCAATGAGCAGTTCTTC	CASSIASSGATPNEQFF
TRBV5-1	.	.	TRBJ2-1	TGCGCCAGCAGCACTATCGGGGGAAATGAGCAGTTCTTC	CASSTIGGNEQFF
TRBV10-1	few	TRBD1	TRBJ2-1	TGCGCCAGCAGTGATCCACAGGGGAAGACGCAGTTCTTC	CASSDPQGKTQFF
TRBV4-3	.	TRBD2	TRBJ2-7	TGCGCCAGCAGCCTTCGGGGGGGTGAGCAGTACTTC	CASSLRGGEQYF
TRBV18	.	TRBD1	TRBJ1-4	TGTGCCAGCTCATCCACCAGGGACAGGGAGGTTGAAAAACTGTTTTTT	CASSSTRDREVEKLFF
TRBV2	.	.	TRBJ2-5	TGTGCCAGCAGTGAAGCGGGGCCTCCGTACTTC	CASSEAGPPYF